In its sample, the clone carrying this T cell receptor beta chain was seen once. Its antigen is unknown. The assay was immunoSEQ multiplex PCR, and TCRdb's table has in-frame clones only and misses some. The sample has approximately 280,000 clones, 80% to 90% seen once. This entry comes from a study of cytomegalovirus exposure and HLA in healthy donors. Study-wide background: According to later analysis, the same platform produced the 110 or so validation and approximately 630 first-cohort repertoires. Points from the study as a whole: Altogether, 164 TCR beta chains were recorded as cytomegalovirus-associated.

Sequencing input: PBMCs. The clonotype originates from a woman in her late teens or twenties in good health and CMV-seronegative.

DNA of the CDR3: TGCGCCAGCAGTGGAGGAGGGAACTCCGAAGCTTTCTTT. Protein product: CASSGGGNSEAFF. V gene TRBV10-1 combines with J gene TRBJ1-1; D ambiguous. The CDR3 extends over 13 amino acids. Trimming took off 4 bases at V and 8 bases at J, with 14 bases between the two ends. In germline, CDR1 is WNHNN, CDR2 SYGVQD (reference sequence).